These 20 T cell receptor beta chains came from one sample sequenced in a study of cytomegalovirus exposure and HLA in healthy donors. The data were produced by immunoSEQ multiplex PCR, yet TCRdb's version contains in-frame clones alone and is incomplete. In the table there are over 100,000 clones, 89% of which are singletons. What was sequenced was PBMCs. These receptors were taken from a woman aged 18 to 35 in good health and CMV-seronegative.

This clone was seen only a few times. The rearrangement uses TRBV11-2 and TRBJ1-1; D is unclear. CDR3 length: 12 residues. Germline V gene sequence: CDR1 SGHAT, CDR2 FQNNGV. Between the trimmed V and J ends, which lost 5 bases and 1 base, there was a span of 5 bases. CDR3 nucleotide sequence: TGTGCCAGCAGCCGACAGAACACTGAAGCTTTCTTT. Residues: CASSRQNTEAFF.

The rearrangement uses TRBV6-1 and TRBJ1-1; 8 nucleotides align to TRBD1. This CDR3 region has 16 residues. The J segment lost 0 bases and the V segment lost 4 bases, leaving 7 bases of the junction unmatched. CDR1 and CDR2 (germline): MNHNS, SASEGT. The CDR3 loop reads CASSGPPGQVNTEAFF. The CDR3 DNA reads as TGTGCCAGCAGTGGACCACCGGGACAGGTGAACACTGAAGCTTTCTTT.

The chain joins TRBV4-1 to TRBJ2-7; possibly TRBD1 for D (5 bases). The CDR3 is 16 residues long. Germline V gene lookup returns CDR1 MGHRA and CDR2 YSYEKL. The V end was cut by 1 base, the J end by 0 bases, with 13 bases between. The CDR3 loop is CASSQVPHRSSYEQYF. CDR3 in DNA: TGCGCCAGCAGCCAAGTCCCGCACAGGAGCTCCTACGAGCAGTACTTC.

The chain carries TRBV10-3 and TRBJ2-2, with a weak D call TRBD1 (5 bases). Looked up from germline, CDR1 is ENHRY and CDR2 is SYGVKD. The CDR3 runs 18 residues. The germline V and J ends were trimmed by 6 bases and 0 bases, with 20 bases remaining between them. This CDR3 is CAIRKTDRQTSNTGELFF. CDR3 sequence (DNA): TGTGCCATCAGAAAAACCGACAGACAAACGTCGAACACCGGGGAGCTGTTTTTT.

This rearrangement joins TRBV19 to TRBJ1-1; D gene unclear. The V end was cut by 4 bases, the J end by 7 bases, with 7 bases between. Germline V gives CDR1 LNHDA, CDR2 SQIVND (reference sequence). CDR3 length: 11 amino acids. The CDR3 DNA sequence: TGTGCCAGTAGTAAACTCGGTGAAGCTTTCTTT. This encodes CASSKLGEAFF.

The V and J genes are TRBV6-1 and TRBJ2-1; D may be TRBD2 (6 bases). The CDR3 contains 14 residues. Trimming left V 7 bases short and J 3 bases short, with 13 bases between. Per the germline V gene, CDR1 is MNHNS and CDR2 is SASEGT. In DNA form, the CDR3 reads TGTGCCAGCACTGAGTGGAGGGACTACAATGAGCAGTTCTTC. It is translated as CASTEWRDYNEQFF.

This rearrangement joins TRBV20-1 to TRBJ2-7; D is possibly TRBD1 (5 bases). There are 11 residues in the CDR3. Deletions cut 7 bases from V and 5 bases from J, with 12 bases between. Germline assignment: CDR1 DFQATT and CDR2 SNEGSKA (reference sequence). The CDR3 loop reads CSVIRGNEQYF. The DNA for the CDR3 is TGCAGTGTGATTAGGGGTAACGAGCAGTACTTC.

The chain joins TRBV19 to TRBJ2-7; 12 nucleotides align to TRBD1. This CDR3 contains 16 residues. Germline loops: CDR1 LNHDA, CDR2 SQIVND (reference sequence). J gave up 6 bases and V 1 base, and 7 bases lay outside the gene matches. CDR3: CASSIVTGQGAGEQYF. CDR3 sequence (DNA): TGTGCCAGTAGTATAGTTACGGGACAGGGGGCCGGCGAGCAGTACTTC.

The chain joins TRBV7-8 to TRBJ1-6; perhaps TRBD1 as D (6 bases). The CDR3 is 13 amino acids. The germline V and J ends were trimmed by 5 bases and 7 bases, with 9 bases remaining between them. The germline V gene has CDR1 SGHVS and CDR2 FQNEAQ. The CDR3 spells CASSPTGNSPLHF. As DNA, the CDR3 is TGTGCCAGCAGCCCAACAGGGAATTCACCCCTCCACTTT.

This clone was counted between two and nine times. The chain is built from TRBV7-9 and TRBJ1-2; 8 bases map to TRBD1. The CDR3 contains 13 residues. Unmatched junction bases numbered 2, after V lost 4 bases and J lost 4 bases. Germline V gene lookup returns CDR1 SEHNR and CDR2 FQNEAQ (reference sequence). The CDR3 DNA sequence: TGTGCCAGCAGCTCCGACAGGGGCTATGGCTACACCTTC. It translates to CASSSDRGYGYTF.

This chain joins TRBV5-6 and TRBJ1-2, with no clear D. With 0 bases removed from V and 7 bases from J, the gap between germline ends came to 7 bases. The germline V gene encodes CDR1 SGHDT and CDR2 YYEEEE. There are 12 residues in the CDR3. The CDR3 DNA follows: TGTGCCAGCAGCTTGGGTCTAGGTGGCTACACCTTC. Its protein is CASSLGLGGYTF.

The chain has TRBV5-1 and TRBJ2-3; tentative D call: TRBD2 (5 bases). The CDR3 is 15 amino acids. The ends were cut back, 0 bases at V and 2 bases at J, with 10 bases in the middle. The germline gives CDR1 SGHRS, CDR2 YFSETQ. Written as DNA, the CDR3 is TGCGCCAGCAGCTTGGATGGCGGGTACACAGATACGCAGTATTTT. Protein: CASSLDGGYTDTQYF.

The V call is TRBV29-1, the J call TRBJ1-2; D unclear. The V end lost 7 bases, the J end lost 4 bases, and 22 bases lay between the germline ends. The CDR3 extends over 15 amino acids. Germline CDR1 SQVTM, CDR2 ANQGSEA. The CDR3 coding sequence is TGCAGCGCTGGCGGGGAAGCGGGGAACGGCTATGGCTACACCTTC. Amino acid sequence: CSAGGEAGNGYGYTF.

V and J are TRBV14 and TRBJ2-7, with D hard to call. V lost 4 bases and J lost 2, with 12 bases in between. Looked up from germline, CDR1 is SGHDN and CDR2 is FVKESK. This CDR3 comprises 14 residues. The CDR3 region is CASSPSRWPYEQYF. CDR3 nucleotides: TGTGCCAGCAGCCCTTCCCGTTGGCCCTACGAGCAGTACTTC.

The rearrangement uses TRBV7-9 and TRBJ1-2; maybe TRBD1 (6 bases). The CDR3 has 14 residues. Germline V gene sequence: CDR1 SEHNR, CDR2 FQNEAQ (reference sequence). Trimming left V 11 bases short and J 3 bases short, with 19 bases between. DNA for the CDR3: TGTGCCGCACAGGGACCCTGGGCCGACTATGGCTACACCTTC. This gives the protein CAAQGPWADYGYTF.

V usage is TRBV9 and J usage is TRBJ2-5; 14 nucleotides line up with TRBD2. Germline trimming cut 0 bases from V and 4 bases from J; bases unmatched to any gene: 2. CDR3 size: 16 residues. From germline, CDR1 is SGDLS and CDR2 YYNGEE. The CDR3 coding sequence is TGTGCCAGCAGCGTAGGGGGACTAGCGGGGGTAGAGACCCAGTACTTC. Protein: CASSVGGLAGVETQYF.

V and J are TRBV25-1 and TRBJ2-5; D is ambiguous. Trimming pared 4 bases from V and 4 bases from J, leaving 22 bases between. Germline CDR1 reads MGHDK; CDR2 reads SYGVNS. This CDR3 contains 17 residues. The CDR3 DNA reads TGTGCCAGCAGTGTACTCGATATATCAAAACGTATAGAGACCCAGTACTTC. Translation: CASSVLDISKRIETQYF. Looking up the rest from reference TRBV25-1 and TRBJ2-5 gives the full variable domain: EADIYQTPRYLVIGTGKKITLECSQTMGHDKMYWYQQDPGMELHLIHYSYGVNSTEKGDLSSESTVSRIRTEHFPLTLESARPSHTSQYLCASSVLDISKRIETQYFGPGTRLLVL.

The CDR3 DNA reads as TGCAGCGCTCCGGACAGGGAGGAAGCAGATACGCAGTATTTT. Translated, it gives CSAPDREEADTQYF. The chain couples TRBV29-1 to TRBJ2-3; TRBD1 aligns across 8 bases. Germline V lookup: CDR1 SQVTM, CDR2 ANQGSEA. CDR3 length: 14 residues. V dropped 7 bases and J dropped 4; count of bases not matched to a gene: 10.

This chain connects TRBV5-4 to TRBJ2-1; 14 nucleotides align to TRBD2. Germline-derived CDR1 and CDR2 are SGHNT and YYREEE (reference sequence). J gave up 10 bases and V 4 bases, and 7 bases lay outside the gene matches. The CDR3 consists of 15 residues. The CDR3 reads CASSQGTSGGREQFF. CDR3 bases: TGTGCCAGCAGCCAAGGGACTAGCGGGGGTAGGGAGCAGTTCTTC.

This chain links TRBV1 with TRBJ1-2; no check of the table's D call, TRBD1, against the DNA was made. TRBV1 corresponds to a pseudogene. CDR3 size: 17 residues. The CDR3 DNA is TGCACCAGCAGCCAAGGGGGACAGGGATCGAAAAGCGATGGCTACACCTTC. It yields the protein CTSSQGGQGSKSDGYTF.